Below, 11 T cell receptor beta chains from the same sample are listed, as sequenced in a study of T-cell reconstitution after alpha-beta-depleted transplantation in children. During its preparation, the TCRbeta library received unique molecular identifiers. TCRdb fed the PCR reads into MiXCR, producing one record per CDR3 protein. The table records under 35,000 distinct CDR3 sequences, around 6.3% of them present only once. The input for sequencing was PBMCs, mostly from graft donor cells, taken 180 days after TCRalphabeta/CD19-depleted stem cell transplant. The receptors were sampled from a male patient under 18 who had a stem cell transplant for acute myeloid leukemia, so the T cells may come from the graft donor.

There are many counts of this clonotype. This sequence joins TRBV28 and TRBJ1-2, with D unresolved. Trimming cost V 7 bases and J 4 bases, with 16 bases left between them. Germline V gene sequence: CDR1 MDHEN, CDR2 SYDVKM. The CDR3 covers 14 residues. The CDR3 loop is CASTSGGIPYGYTF. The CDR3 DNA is TGTGCCAGCACCTCCGGAGGGATTCCCTATGGCTACACCTTC.

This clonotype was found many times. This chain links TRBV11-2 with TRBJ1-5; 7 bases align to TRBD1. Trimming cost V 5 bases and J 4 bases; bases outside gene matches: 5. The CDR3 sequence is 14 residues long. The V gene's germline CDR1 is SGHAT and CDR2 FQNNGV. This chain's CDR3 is CASSEGQRNQPQHF. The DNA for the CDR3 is TGTGCCAGCAGCGAGGGACAGAGAAATCAGCCCCAGCATTTT.

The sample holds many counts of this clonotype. This chain's CDR3 is CASSLEPLNYGYTF. The CDR3 coding sequence is TGTGCCAGCAGCTTGGAACCGCTTAACTATGGCTACACCTTC. V and J are TRBV5-6 and TRBJ1-2; D gene unclear. The CDR3 consists of 14 residues. From germline, CDR1 is SGHDT and CDR2 YYEEEE. The V gene lost 0 bases and the J gene lost 1 base, with 7 bases spanning the gap.

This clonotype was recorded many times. Written as DNA, the CDR3 is TGTGCCAGCAGCCCGATCGTGGGCTACAATGAGCAGTTCTTC. This encodes CASSPIVGYNEQFF. V and J are TRBV12-3 or TRBV12-4 and TRBJ2-1; D remains ambiguous. The CDR3 has 14 amino acids. Trimming pared 6 bases from V and 3 bases from J, leaving 12 bases between.

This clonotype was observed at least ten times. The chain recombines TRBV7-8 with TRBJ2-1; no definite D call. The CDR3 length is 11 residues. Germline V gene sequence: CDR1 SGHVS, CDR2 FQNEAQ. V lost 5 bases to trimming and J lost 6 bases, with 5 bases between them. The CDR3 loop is CASSPVNEQFF. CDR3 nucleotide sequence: TGTGCCAGCAGCCCCGTCAATGAGCAGTTCTTC. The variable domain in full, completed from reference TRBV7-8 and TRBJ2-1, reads GAGVSQSPRYKVAKRGQDVALRCDPISGHVSLFWYQQALGQGPEFLTYFQNEAQLDKSGLPSDRFFAERPEGSVSTLKIQRTQQEDSAVYLCASSPVNEQFFGPGTRLTVL.

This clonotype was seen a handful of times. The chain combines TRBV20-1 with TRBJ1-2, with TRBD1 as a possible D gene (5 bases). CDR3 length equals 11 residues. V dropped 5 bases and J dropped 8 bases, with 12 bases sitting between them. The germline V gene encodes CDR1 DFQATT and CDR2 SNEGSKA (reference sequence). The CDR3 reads CSAGAFPGYTF. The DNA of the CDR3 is TGCAGTGCTGGGGCCTTTCCGGGCTACACCTTC.

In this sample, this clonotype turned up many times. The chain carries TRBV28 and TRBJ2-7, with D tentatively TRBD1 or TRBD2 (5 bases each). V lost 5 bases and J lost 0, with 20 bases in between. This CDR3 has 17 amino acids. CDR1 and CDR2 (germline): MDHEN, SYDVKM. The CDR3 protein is CASSPTRRWGSSYEQYV. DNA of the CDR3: TGTGCCAGCAGTCCCACACGTAGGTGGGGGAGCTCCTACGAGCAGTACGTC.

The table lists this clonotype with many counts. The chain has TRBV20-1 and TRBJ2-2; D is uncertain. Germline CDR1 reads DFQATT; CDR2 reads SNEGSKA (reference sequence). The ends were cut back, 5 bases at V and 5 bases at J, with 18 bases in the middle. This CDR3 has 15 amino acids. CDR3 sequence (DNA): TGCAGTGCTCCTAAACCCGCAGGTGTTACCGGGGAGCTGTTTTTT. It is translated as CSAPKPAGVTGELFF.

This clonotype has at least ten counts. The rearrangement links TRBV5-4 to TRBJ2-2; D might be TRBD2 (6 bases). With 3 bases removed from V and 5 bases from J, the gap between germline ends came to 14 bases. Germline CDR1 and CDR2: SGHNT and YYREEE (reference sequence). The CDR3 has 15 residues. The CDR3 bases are TGTGCCAGCAGCTCCCGGGGCGGGATGACCGGGGAGCTGTTTTTT. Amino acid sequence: CASSSRGGMTGELFF.

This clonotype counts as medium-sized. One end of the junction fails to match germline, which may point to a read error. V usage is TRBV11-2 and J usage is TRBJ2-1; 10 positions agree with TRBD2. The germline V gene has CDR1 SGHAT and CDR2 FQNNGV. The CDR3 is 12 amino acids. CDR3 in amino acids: CASSELAGSESF. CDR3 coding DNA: TGTGCCAGCAGTGAACTAGCGGGAAGTGAATCGTTC.

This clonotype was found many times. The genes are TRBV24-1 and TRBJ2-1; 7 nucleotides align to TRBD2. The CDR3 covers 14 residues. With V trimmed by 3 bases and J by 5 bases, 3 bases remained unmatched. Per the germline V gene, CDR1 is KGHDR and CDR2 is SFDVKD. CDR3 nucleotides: TGTGCCACCAGTGATCCTGGACTAGACAATGAGCAGTTCTTC. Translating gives CATSDPGLDNEQFF.